This T cell receptor beta chain is from a study of beta chain features in type 1 diabetes (dated by TCRdb to 2017 to 2018). Context from the whole study: Patients and healthy donors did not differ in mean age, gender distribution, total cell number or subset yield. Regulatory and stem cell-like memory subsets were isolated from only 8 patients and about eight healthy donors, whereas naive and central memory subsets came from all 30 or so donors. Across all samples, 107,917,701 sorted cells were examined, and cell number per subset correlated strongly with RNA yield. In the study, TCRB repertoires of sorted circulating CD4+ T cell subsets from recently diagnosed type 1 diabetes patients were compared with those of matched healthy donors. Broad study findings and their caveats: Because cDNA was sequenced instead of genomic DNA, activated cells with high expression could be over-represented, although the groups did not differ in activation or CD3 levels. At VDJ recombination sites, type 1 diabetes patients had fewer insertions and more deleted nucleotides, which implies abnormalities in thymic rearrangement. HLA sub-analyses involved small numbers of individuals, so any influence of HLA type on TCRB rearrangement remained unresolved. The naive, central memory and regulatory TCRB repertoires appeared to resemble one another more closely among patients than among healthy donors. Shorter templates might be favored by PCR, yet because patient and control samples were amplified and corrected together, any such skew would affect both groups equally. In all four CD4+ subsets, TCRB CDR3 length was moderately but significantly shorter in type 1 diabetes patients.

From each donor, a single peripheral blood sample of 100 to 150 mL on average was drawn into heparinised tubes. A BD FACSAria II was used to sort naive, central memory, regulatory and stem cell-like memory CD4+ T cells with a panel that included CD45RO, CCR7, CD25, CD127, CD95 and CD27. A purity above 95% was achieved for all sorted populations. PBMCs were isolated immediately by Lymphoprep density gradient centrifugation and stained directly without culture. To minimize batch effects, samples were stained and sorted in pairs, one healthy donor with one patient per experiment. This clone was picked up a small number of times. Its specific antigen is unknown. Nothing much larger sits one base from this clone, and base qualities are not available. The entire amount of isolated RNA was reverse transcribed using the High Capacity cDNA Reverse Transcription Kit, so the sequenced TCRB transcripts were expressed ones. Deep immunoSEQ sequencing was applied to naive, central memory and regulatory T cell samples, giving an average of around 4 million total reads per sample. After sorted cells were lysed in RLT buffer, RNA was extracted with DNase-treated RNeasy Micro or Mini kits, with the choice depending on cell number. Each cell subset was processed separately to prevent cross-contamination, with patient and healthy donor samples processed together. Using the immunoSEQ multiplex PCR, TCRB sequences were amplified from cDNA into 87-bp fragments spanning the CDR3 region. The amplicons were sequenced using the Illumina HiSeq platform. The study's own analysis went as follows. Synthetic template baselines were used to correct PCR bias computationally, reads within Hamming distance 2 were collapsed, and singletons that could not be merged were discarded. Reads were aligned against IMGT to assign V, D and J genes, CDR3 length and insertions or deletions at six rearrangement sites. Within each subset, clonotype counts were normalized to sorted cell number, and only after that were true diversity and Gini coefficients computed with the tcR R package. The overlap coefficient, calculated on TCRB nucleotide sequences, was used to measure repertoire sharing. As a proxy for the pre-selection repertoire, out-of-frame TCRB sequences from naive cells were analyzed. TCRdb took this table from immuneACCESS and kept in-frame rearrangements with V and J called. Such tables lack part of the clones; where checked against another copy, unresolved V genes explain under half of the gap, and the rest is unexplained. V and J calls and clone size follow that table, whereas D and trimming were derived from the DNA. Across this sample there are about 270,000 clones, with around 14% seen only once. The ten biggest clones cover about 0.024% of the sample.

V drops 1 base and J drops 4 bases, leaving 11 bases in between. From the cysteine through the phenylalanine, the CDR3 covers 15 amino acids. Only CDR3 DNA is held: 45 bases, read in frame from base 1. In the germline V gene, CDR1 corresponds to SGDLS and CDR2 to YYNGEE. The sample was naive CD4+ T cells from blood. The cell subset or site label corresponds to: true naive CD4+ T cells. This receptor was taken from a woman in her thirties or forties in good health. Recombination connected TRBV9 to TRBJ2-2; the D gene is perhaps TRBD1, from 6 matching bases. The nucleotide sequence reads as follows: TGTGCCAGCAGCGTAACAGGGATGAGCACCGGGGAGCTGTTTTTT. Translated, this is CASSVTGMSTGELFF.